Described below is a single T cell receptor beta chain sequence and its context. The data stem from a study of control samples from healthy donors and cancer patients. Germline trimming cut 6 bases from V and 5 bases from J; bases unmatched to any gene: 6. CDR1 is MNHEY and CDR2 is SMNVEV in the germline V gene (reference sequence). This CDR3 has 14 amino acids. Only in-frame clones appear in the TCRdb table, and some are missing; sequencing was by immunoSEQ multiplex PCR. The sample comprises over 100,000 clones, about nine tenths of which are singletons, and about 2.2% rests with the top ten. The source is a woman aged 45-60 years in good health. The sequenced sample was blood. The J gene is TRBJ1-1, the V gene TRBV27, with 10 bases matching TRBD1. The CDR3 is CASRRQGARTEAFF. DNA of the CDR3: TGTGCCAGCAGACGACAGGGGGCCAGAACTGAAGCTTTCTTT.